This T cell receptor beta chain was found in a study of response to subunit inactivated influenza vaccine. Study-wide points: T cells newly recruited by each seasonal influenza vaccination are few, the authors suggested.

As to this clonotype: Its cognate antigen is unknown.

One entry per CDR3 protein results from TCRdb running MiXCR on the RT-PCR reads. The repertoire holds about 520,000 distinct CDR3 sequences, with approximately 7.8% as singletons. The CDR3 covers 17 residues. Germline V lookup: CDR1 SGHTA, CDR2 FQGNSA. The V gene end was trimmed by 0 bases and the J gene end by 0 bases; junction bases not matched to a gene: 7. This TCR was sampled from a man between 50 and 69 years old who received an inactivated influenza vaccine. Here the sequenced sample was PBMCs from blood, taken about 23 months after vaccination. This chain joins TRBV7-2 and TRBJ2-7; 8 nucleotides agree with TRBD2. CDR3 coding DNA: TGTGCCAGCAGCTTAGCCTTTAGCGGGGCGTACTCCTACGAGCAGTACTTC. This gives the protein CASSLAFSGAYSYEQYF.